This T cell receptor beta chain comes out of a study of blood T cell repertoires in COVID-19. Study details: Samples representing acute and convalescent COVID-19 were sourced from the United States, Italy and Spain.

V lost 2 bases and J 2 bases, leaving 11 bases between the germline ends. The CDR3 extends over 15 amino acids. From germline, CDR1 is MNHEY and CDR2 SVGAGI. This table comes from immunoSEQ multiplex PCR, and its TCRdb copy is limited to in-frame clones, with some not included. Here the sample spans 200,000 to 250,000 clones, 75% to 90% being singletons. This clonotype was obtained from a woman aged 40 to 49 with acute COVID-19. The source material was PBMCs or T cells enriched from blood (not recorded which). The chain couples TRBV6-5 to TRBJ2-3, with a possible D match to TRBD1 (6 bases). CDR3 coding DNA: TGTGCCAGCAGTTACGTAGGGGGAGACACAGATACGCAGTATTTT. Translated: CASSYVGGDTDTQYF.